This TCR beta chain was found in a study of T cells in tumors after PD-1 blockade. Study information: Each patient got pembrolizumab 200 mg every 3 weeks or cemiplimab 350 mg every 2 weeks. Daily vismodegib 150 mg continued in a subset of anti-PD-1-treated patients. Mean per blood sample: some 100,000 templates (about 24,000-270,000), about 40,000 unique clonotypes.

This CDR3 has 17 residues. CDR1 is MGHDK and CDR2 is SYGVNS in the germline V gene. V lost 1 base, J lost 1 base, and 6 bases stayed unmatched. Using immunoSEQ multiplex PCR, the repertoire was profiled, and TCRdb retains in-frame clones only, with some absent. Here the sample spans about 20,000 clones, roughly 78% being singletons. This chain connects TRBV25-1 to TRBJ2-2; 7 bases fit TRBD1. The sequences come from PBMCs, collected before anti-PD-1 treatment. This clonotype was obtained from a human donor with basal cell carcinoma. CDR3 bases: TGTGCCAGCAGTGAATTTGGTAGGACAGGGAACACCGGGGAGCTGTTTTTT. Protein: CASSEFGRTGNTGELFF. Full variable domain (outside the CDR3, taken from reference TRBV25-1 and TRBJ2-2): EADIYQTPRYLVIGTGKKITLECSQTMGHDKMYWYQQDPGMELHLIHYSYGVNSTEKGDLSSESTVSRIRTEHFPLTLESARPSHTSQYLCASSEFGRTGNTGELFFGEGSRLTVL.